Following are 24 T cell receptor beta chains from one sample sequenced in a study of CD8+ T cells in alopecia areata (dated by TCRdb to 2017 to 2018). Preparation of the library involved the immunoSEQ multiplex PCR assay. For TCR sequencing, RNA was extracted from every sample and reverse transcribed into cDNA to serve as template. TCRdb holds this immuneACCESS table with in-frame rearrangements only. Some clones are missing; in checked studies, unresolved V genes explain under half, and the rest has no known cause. For this sample there are approximately 100,000 clones; just under 60% appear just once. The ten top clones hold 15% to 20% of the sample. According to the study, the label for this sample's treatment or condition signals: oral pan-JAK inhibitor, 5-10 mg twice daily. The starting material was CD8+ T cells sorted from blood, obtained at roughly week 58, from a patient treated with tofacitinib. The source is a human donor with alopecia areata.

This clone was counted once. This chain uses TRBV29-1 with TRBJ2-7, with a tentative D call TRBD2 (5 bases). Trimming removed 1 base at V and 4 bases at J, with 11 bases between. Germline-derived CDR1 and CDR2 are SQVTM and ANQGSEA. The CDR3 runs to 13 residues. CDR3 DNA sequence: TGCAGCGTTGAAGGAGGGAAGGAATACGAGCAGTACTTC. Its translation: CSVEGGKEYEQYF.

The rearrangement uses TRBV6-5 and TRBJ2-4; D is unclear. The germline gives CDR1 MNHEY, CDR2 SVGAGI. V dropped 0 bases and J dropped 8 bases, with 17 bases sitting between them. CDR3 length: 16 amino acids. The CDR3 loop is CASSYSIGWSGYIQYF. The CDR3, as DNA: TGTGCCAGCAGTTACTCGATAGGGTGGAGTGGTTACATTCAGTACTTC.

The V call is TRBV5-6, the J call TRBJ2-7; D not resolved. CDR3 length: 14 amino acids. Germline V gene lookup returns CDR1 SGHDT and CDR2 YYEEEE. V lost 0 bases, J lost 2 bases, and 9 bases lay in between. CDR3 DNA sequence: TGTGCCAGCAGCTTGGGGGGTGTGGCCTACGAGCAGTACTTC. Protein sequence: CASSLGGVAYEQYF. The variable domain in full, with the rest retrieved from reference TRBV5-6 and TRBJ2-7, is DAGVTQSPTHLIKTRGQQVTLRCSPKSGHDTVSWYQQALGQGPQFIFQYYEEEERQRGNFPDRFSGHQFPNYSSELNVNALLLGDSALYLCASSLGGVAYEQYFGPGTRLTVT.

This clone appeared a single time. A much larger clone lies a single base off, so this may be a read error. The chain recombines TRBV7-8 with TRBJ2-7; D gene unclear. From germline, CDR1 is SGHVS and CDR2 FQNEAQ. This CDR3 comprises 12 residues. Trimming shortened V by 1 base and J by 1 base, and 2 bases separated the two germline ends. The CDR3 region is CASSLGSYEQYF. The CDR3, as DNA: TGTGCCAGCAGCTTAGGGTCCTACGAGCAGTACTTC.

This chain uses TRBV19 with TRBJ1-5; D is undetermined. V was shortened by 3 bases and J by 2 bases, with 11 bases between the two germline ends. The germline CDR1 and CDR2 sequences are LNHDA and SQIVND (reference sequence). CDR3 length equals 15 residues. The CDR3 DNA reads as TGTGCCAGTAGTATTGTACAGCAGGGCAATCAGCCCCAGCATTTT. The encoded protein is CASSIVQQGNQPQHF.

CDR3 region: CASSGLPRPYF. The CDR3, as DNA: TGTGCCTCCTCGGGACTCCCAAGGCCCTATTTT. The chain couples TRBV30 to TRBJ2-3; the D gene is possibly TRBD2 (6 bases). The CDR3 spans 11 residues. The V end was cut by 7 bases, the J end by 15 bases, with 20 bases between. Germline V lookup: CDR1 GTSNPN, CDR2 SVGIG (reference sequence).

The rearrangement links TRBV4-1 to TRBJ2-1; D remains unclear. This CDR3 region has 15 residues. Germline V gives CDR1 MGHRA, CDR2 YSYEKL. V lost 2 bases and J lost 2, with 10 bases in between. CDR3 protein: CASSQWLNTYNEQFF. The DNA for the CDR3 is TGCGCCAGCAGCCAATGGCTTAATACCTACAATGAGCAGTTCTTC.

The V call is TRBV7-8, the J call TRBJ1-2, with D possibly being TRBD1 (5 bases). In germline, CDR1 is SGHVS, CDR2 FQNEAQ. The CDR3 covers 15 residues. The V gene lost 3 bases and the J gene lost 0 bases, with 11 bases spanning the gap. CDR3 nucleotides: TGTGCCAGCAGCTTCGGACACGTGGCTAACTATGGCTACACCTTC. Protein: CASSFGHVANYGYTF.

As concerns this clone: The same CDR3 also results from other DNA sequences found in this sample. The chain recombines TRBV5-4 with TRBJ2-1; D gene unclear. CDR1 is SGHNT, CDR2 YYREEE, per germline (reference sequence). The CDR3 is 13 residues long. Trimming took 2 bases from V and 2 from J, leaving 5 bases between them. The CDR3, as DNA: TGTGCCAGCAGCTTTCGGGCCTACAATGAGCAGTTCTTC. This gives the protein CASSFRAYNEQFF.

The chain couples TRBV19 to TRBJ2-7, with 7 bases identical to TRBD1. This CDR3 is 14 amino acids long. The V segment lost 8 bases and the J segment 5 bases; nucleotides outside the gene matches: 12. Germline CDR1 is LNHDA and CDR2 is SQIVND (reference sequence). CDR3 in amino acids: CASRSGQGVNEQYF. The CDR3, as DNA: TGTGCCAGTCGAAGCGGTCAGGGGGTGAACGAGCAGTACTTC.

The chain is built from TRBV7-6 and TRBJ2-3; maybe TRBD2 (6 bases). The CDR3 covers 16 residues. V shed 4 bases and J shed 2 bases, with 16 bases lying between them. The germline V gene has CDR1 SGHVS and CDR2 FNYEAQ. The CDR3 region is CASSWDSKTYTDTQYF. In nucleotides, the CDR3 is TGTGCCAGCAGCTGGGACTCGAAAACCTACACAGATACGCAGTATTTT.

To note about this clone: One end of the junction varies from germline; a read error may be responsible. The chain uses TRBV7-7 and TRBJ2-5; 7 bases are a match to TRBD1. This CDR3 is built from 16 residues. The germline CDR1 and CDR2 sequences are SSHAT and FNYEAQ (reference sequence). The CDR3 DNA is TGTGCTAGCAGCGCGCGTCGACAGGGACCCCGGGAGACCCAGTACTTC. This sequence encodes CASSARRQGPRETQYF.

V is TRBV5-1 and J is TRBJ2-7, with 10 bases that match TRBD1. J was trimmed by 1 base and V by 1 base; bases with no gene match: 2. CDR3 size: 15 residues. Germline loops: CDR1 SGHRS, CDR2 YFSETQ. In nucleotides, the CDR3 is TGCGCCAGCAGCTTGACGGGACAGGGGTCCTACGAGCAGTACTTC. Amino acids: CASSLTGQGSYEQYF. Based on the CDR3 plus reference TRBV5-1 and TRBJ2-7, the full variable domain is KAGVTQTPRYLIKTRGQQVTLSCSPISGHRSVSWYQQTPGQGLQFLFEYFSETQRNKGNFPGRFSGRQFSNSRSEMNVSTLELGDSALYLCASSLTGQGSYEQYFGPGTRLTVT.

This chain links TRBV29-1 with TRBJ2-7; TRBD2 agrees at 8 bases. Losses at the gene ends were 5 bases for V and 4 bases for J; bases not matched to a gene: 10. CDR3 length: 14 residues. Germline V CDR1 and CDR2: SQVTM, ANQGSEA. In DNA form, the CDR3 reads TGCAGCGTTACGTTATCTGGCGGGGGGTACGAGCAGTACTTC. Its translation is CSVTLSGGGYEQYF.

This chain uses TRBV4-1 with TRBJ2-7, with 12 bases aligning to TRBD2. This CDR3 region has 15 residues. The germline CDR1 and CDR2 sequences are MGHRA and YSYEKL. V gave up 2 bases and J gave up 2 bases; unmatched junction bases: 1. This chain's CDR3 is CASSQLAGGPYEQYF. CDR3 coding DNA: TGCGCCAGCAGCCAACTAGCGGGGGGGCCCTACGAGCAGTACTTC.

Written as DNA, the CDR3 is TGTGCCAGCAGCTTAGAAGGCGCCGGGGGCGCCACAGATACGCAGTATTTT. It encodes CASSLEGAGGATDTQYF. The chain links TRBV7-9 to TRBJ2-3, with D tentatively TRBD1 or TRBD2 (6 bases each). This CDR3 is 17 amino acids long. V was cut by 1 base and J by 2 bases, with 16 bases left in between. CDR1 SEHNR and CDR2 FQNEAQ come from the germline V gene (reference sequence).

V and J are TRBV7-9 and TRBJ2-1; D unclear. V was cut by 5 bases and J by 9 bases, with 8 bases left in between. The CDR3 contains 11 residues. The germline CDR1 and CDR2 sequences are SEHNR and FQNEAQ (reference sequence). CDR3: CASSLGFEQFF. DNA for the CDR3: TGTGCCAGCAGCCTAGGTTTTGAGCAGTTCTTC.

Regarding this clone: Mismatch with germline at one junction end may stem from a read error. This CDR3 is CATSRALEFFF. The CDR3 DNA reads TGTGCCACCAGCAGAGCATTGGAGTTCTTTTTC. The chain combines TRBV15 with TRBJ2-4; D gene ambiguous. The CDR3 spans 11 residues. Germline V gives CDR1 LNHNV, CDR2 YYDKDF (reference sequence).

The V call is TRBV30, the J call TRBJ1-1; D may be TRBD1 (5 bases). Trimming shortened V by 0 bases and J by 1 base, and 9 bases separated the two germline ends. The CDR3 loop spans 14 amino acids. Germline CDR1 is GTSNPN and CDR2 is SVGIG (reference sequence). The CDR3: CAWSVSGGNTEAFF. As DNA, the CDR3 is TGTGCCTGGAGTGTGTCTGGGGGGAACACTGAAGCTTTCTTT.

J is TRBJ2-4 and V is TRBV30, with TRBD2 matching over 14 bases. Trimming took 7 bases from V and 3 from J; bases not matched to a gene: 8. Germline V gene lookup returns CDR1 GTSNPN and CDR2 SVGIG (reference sequence). This CDR3 has 16 amino acids. CDR3 in DNA: TGTGCCTCAGAGACTAGCGGGGGGGCTGACAAAAACATTCAGTACTTC. Its protein is CASETSGGADKNIQYF. Complete variable domain (other parts from reference TRBV30 and TRBJ2-4): SQTIHQWPATLVQPVGSPLSLECTVEGTSNPNLYWYRQAAGRGLQLLFYSVGIGQISSEVPQNLSASRPQDRQFILSSKKLLLSDSGFYLCASETSGGADKNIQYFGAGTRLSVL.

The rearrangement uses TRBV30 and TRBJ1-1; D is undetermined. Trimming left V 0 bases short and J 6 bases short, with 5 bases between. The CDR3 spans 11 residues. CDR1 is GTSNPN and CDR2 is SVGIG in the germline V gene (reference sequence). Written as DNA, the CDR3 is TGTGCCTGGAGTGTAAGCGCTGAAGCTTTCTTT. It is translated as CAWSVSAEAFF.

For this clone: At one end the junction does not follow the germline gene, possibly because of a read error. The chain recombines TRBV5-1 with TRBJ1-4, with 7 bases lining up with TRBD1. CDR3 size: 16 residues. CDR1 is SGHRS, CDR2 YFSETQ, per germline. The CDR3 is CASRLGGDSVNEKLFF. The CDR3 DNA reads as TGCGCCAGCAGATTGGGTGGGGACAGCGTAAATGAAAAACTGTTTTTT. Complete variable domain (other parts from reference TRBV5-1 and TRBJ1-4): KAGVTQTPRYLIKTRGQQVTLSCSPISGHRSVSWYQQTPGQGLQFLFEYFSETQRNKGNFPGRFSGRQFSNSRSEMNVSTLELGDSALYLCASRLGGDSVNEKLFFGSGTQLSVL.

The chain combines TRBV25-1 with TRBJ1-4; 7 bases agree with TRBD1. The CDR3 spans 13 residues. CDR1 MGHDK and CDR2 SYGVNS come from the germline V gene. With V trimmed by 7 bases and J by 4 bases, 3 bases remained unmatched. CDR3 coding DNA: TGTGCCAGCACACAGGGGTTTAATGAAAAACTGTTTTTT. It yields the protein CASTQGFNEKLFF.

For this clone: Other DNA sequences of this sample code for an identical CDR3. The chain links TRBV11-2 to TRBJ1-2, with D possibly TRBD1 on 5 matching bases. The V gene's germline CDR1 is SGHAT and CDR2 FQNNGV. The CDR3 is 13 residues long. Trimming left V 1 base short and J 7 bases short, with 10 bases between. CDR3 nucleotide sequence: TGTGCCAGCAGCTTAGGTCAGGGAGGTGGCTACACCTTC. This sequence encodes CASSLGQGGGYTF.